The present TCR beta chain was sequenced within a study of Graves' ophthalmopathy and Graves' hyperthyroidism. Across the study: Before any treatment was given, at initial diagnosis, peripheral blood was collected.

PBMCs had their origin in fresh peripheral blood (about 10 ml). J was trimmed by 5 bases and V by 3 bases; bases with no gene match: 5. CDR3 length: 14 residues. This clonotype occurred a few times. The TCR beta CDR3 regions underwent amplification from RNA transcripts. Second-round multiplex PCR came after a first-round RT-PCR that employed HTBI primers. TCRdb called the multiplex PCR reads again in MiXCR, with one record for every CDR3 protein. The sample contains hundreds of thousands of distinct CDR3 sequences, 22% of which appear only once. This sequence joins TRBV12-3 or TRBV12-4 and TRBJ2-7; 9 bases align to TRBD2. The receptor comes from a woman under 30 with stable Graves' hyperthyroidism. Some clones in this sample may be carry-over from other donors' samples. The sequenced material came from peripheral blood. CDR3 loop: CASSLIAGGHEQYF. The CDR3 region has the DNA TGTGCCAGCAGTTTGATCGCGGGGGGGCACGAGCAGTACTTC.